The 5 T cell receptor beta chains given below trace back to one sample, sequenced in a study of blood T cell repertoires in COVID-19 (dated by TCRdb to about 2020). Library construction relied on the immunoSEQ multiplex PCR assay. The clones in this table, taken by TCRdb from immuneACCESS, are in-frame only. Not every clone is retained; where verified, under half of the shortfall comes from an unresolved V gene, and the cause of the rest is unknown. The sample yields some 490,000 clones; less than 90% were counted once. Of the sample, approximately 8% is held by the ten largest clones. The specimen sequenced was PBMCs or T cells enriched from blood (not recorded which). The receptors shown here come from a woman aged 60-75 years who had recovered from COVID-19.

This chain links TRBV11-2 with TRBJ2-7; 9 bases match TRBD1. The CDR3 totals 15 residues. CDR1 and CDR2 (germline): SGHAT, FQNNGV. J gave up 1 base and V 1 base, and 2 bases lay outside the gene matches. CDR3 amino acids: CASSLVTGGSYEQYV. The CDR3 coding sequence is TGTGCCAGCAGCTTAGTGACAGGGGGATCCTACGAGCAGTACGTC.

The chain carries TRBV18 and TRBJ2-1, with TRBD1 matching 10 bases. V shed 4 bases and J 4 bases; nucleotides not matched to a gene: 7. Looked up from germline, CDR1 is KGHSH and CDR2 is LQKENI. The CDR3 covers 16 residues. CDR3 coding DNA: TGTGCCAGCTCACTATTTGACAGGGGGCTTTACAATGAGCAGTTCTTC. It yields the protein CASSLFDRGLYNEQFF.

The V and J genes are TRBV2 and TRBJ1-2; possible D gene TRBD1, 6 bases. The CDR3 extends over 12 amino acids. Germline V gene sequence: CDR1 SNHLY, CDR2 FYNNEI. V dropped 8 bases and J dropped 6 bases, with 13 bases sitting between them. CDR3 coding DNA: TGTGCCAGCCTCGTGGGGGCGGATGGCTACACCTTC. Amino acid sequence: CASLVGADGYTF.

DNA of the CDR3: TGCGCCAGCAGCCCGTCGACAGCTAGCAATCAGCCCCAGCATTTT. Its protein product is CASSPSTASNQPQHF. This chain uses TRBV4-1 with TRBJ1-5, with a tentative D call TRBD1 (5 bases). V shed 4 bases and J shed 0 bases, with 10 bases lying between them. This CDR3 is 15 amino acids long. The germline CDR1 and CDR2 sequences are MGHRA and YSYEKL.

This chain uses TRBV6-5 with TRBJ2-1; 8 nucleotides align to TRBD1. Germline trimming cut 5 bases from V and 6 bases from J; bases unmatched to any gene: 3. The germline CDR1 and CDR2 sequences are MNHEY and SVGAGI. The CDR3 consists of 13 residues. DNA for the CDR3: TGTGCCAGCAGTCCGGACAGGGTCAATGAGCAGTTCTTC. This translates into CASSPDRVNEQFF.